This T cell receptor beta chain derives from a study of T cells in Graves' hyperthyroidism and ophthalmopathy. Template material for amplifying TCR beta CDR3 regions consisted of RNA transcripts. The HTBI primer set served for first-round RT-PCR of the TCR CDR3. TCRdb processed the multiplex PCR reads anew with MiXCR; each CDR3 protein has one entry. The table lists 600,000 to 700,000 distinct CDR3 sequences, around 15% of them singletons. Overall study results and limits: Most thyroid clonotypes that were expanded above 0.001 also turned up in blood.

V was cut by 5 bases and J by 1 base, with 11 bases left in between. The germline V gene has CDR1 SEHNR and CDR2 FQNEAQ (reference sequence). This CDR3 spans 14 amino acids. Comments on this clonotype: The antigen is not known.

The receptor comes from a woman between 35 and 50 years old with Graves' ophthalmopathy. J is TRBJ2-5 and V is TRBV7-9, with D uncertain. The sample was blood. The CDR3 is CASSPVRVQETQYF. The CDR3, as DNA: TGTGCCAGCAGCCCCGTTCGGGTCCAAGAGACCCAGTACTTC.